This T cell receptor (beta chain) appears in the sequencing data of a study of T cell repertoires in cytomegalovirus infection. Study summary: Public TCR beta signatures provided an indication of both CMV infection and a matching HLA type. Findings and limits, study-wide: Clonotype analysis showed dominance of the ex vivo response by HLA-C-restricted CMV-specific TCR beta clonotypes.

Germline V lookup: CDR1 MNHNS, CDR2 SASEGT. This CDR3 is 13 amino acids long. The ends lost 8 bases at V and 7 bases at J; junction bases unmatched: 8. Note on this clonotype: Its antigen is still unknown.

TCRdb re-derived calls from the reads in MiXCR, one entry per CDR3 protein. The sample has fewer than 60,000 distinct CDR3 sequences; around 19% are singletons. The material sequenced was CD8+ T cells from cultured PBMCs, taken from culture after CMV antigen stimulation. The chain uses TRBV6-1 and TRBJ1-5; 7 bases are a match to TRBD1. This TCR came from a human donor in good health (CMV status not recorded). Some clones in this sample may be carry-over from other donors' samples. In DNA, the CDR3 is TGTGCCAGCGCGCAGGGGGGGATCCAGCCCCAGCATTTT. This translates into CASAQGGIQPQHF.